This is a list of T cell receptor beta chains from one sample in a study of T-cell reconstitution after alpha-beta-depleted transplantation in children. TCRdb called the PCR reads again in MiXCR, with one record for every CDR3 protein. The data contain almost 250,000 distinct CDR3 sequences, around 25% of them singletons. The material was PBMCs, obtained before TCRalphabeta/CD19-depleted stem cell transplant. These receptors were taken from a girl aged 2 to 9 with Fanconi anemia, due to receive a stem cell transplant. Both conserved end residues are part of each CDR3. D genes are given only for firm matches. Clone size is given for some rows only: seen once, a few or many times, or a class if the clone is expanded.

J: TRBJ1-6
V: TRBV14
size: few
D: NA
length: 14
DNA: TGTGCCAGCAGCCAATTCCGTGGGTATTCACCCCTCCACTTT
CDR3: CASSQFRGYSPLHF

J: TRBJ2-5
V: TRBV29-1
size: many
D: NA
length: 18
DNA: TGCAGCGTTGAATTCAGTTCGGTGCGGGGGCCTGACCAAGAGACCCAGTACTTC
CDR3: CSVEFSSVRGPDQETQYF

J: TRBJ1-2
V: TRBV20-1
size: few
D: TRBD1
length: 13
DNA: TGCAGTGCGATCGTCAGGACAGGGTATGGCTACACCTTC
CDR3: CSAIVRTGYGYTF

J: TRBJ2-7
V: TRBV20-1
size: NA
D: NA
length: 15
DNA: TGCAGTGCTAGAGATGATATGGGACATTCCTACGAGCAGTACTTC
CDR3: CSARDDMGHSYEQYF

J: TRBJ1-1
V: TRBV5-1
size: NA
D: NA
length: 14
DNA: TGCGCCAGCAGCTTGGATGCCGGGGGCACTGAAGCTTTCTTT
CDR3: CASSLDAGGTEAFF

J: TRBJ1-2
V: TRBV20-1
size: many
D: NA
length: 13
DNA: TGCAGTGCTAGAGATCGGAAGGGTTACGGCTACACCTTC
CDR3: CSARDRKGYGYTF

J: TRBJ2-1
V: TRBV12-3/TRBV12-4
size: many
D: TRBD1
length: 15
DNA: TGTGCCAGCAGTCCAGGGACAGGGGGCTACAATGAGCAGTTCTTC
CDR3: CASSPGTGGYNEQFF

J: TRBJ2-1
V: TRBV7-3
size: few
D: TRBD1
length: 16
DNA: TGTGCCAGCAGTCGAAAAAGAGACAGGGGCGACAATGAGCAGTTCTTC
CDR3: CASSRKRDRGDNEQFF

J: TRBJ1-1
V: TRBV4-1
size: NA
D: NA
length: 15
DNA: TGCGCCAGCAGCCAAGACGACATCCCGTCCGAGGGGGCTTTCTTT
CDR3: CASSQDDIPSEGAFF

J: TRBJ1-1
V: TRBV20-1
size: NA
D: NA
length: 13
DNA: TGCAGTGCCACACACGCGGCTTTCACTGAAGCTTTCTTT
CDR3: CSATHAAFTEAFF

J: TRBJ2-1
V: TRBV12-3/TRBV12-4
size: many
D: NA
length: 14
DNA: TGTGCCAGCAGCTCCAGTACAGGGTACAATGAGCAGTTCTTC
CDR3: CASSSSTGYNEQFF

J: TRBJ2-5
V: TRBV7-9
size: few
D: NA
length: 16
DNA: TGTGCCAGCAGCTTATCCGGGGGTCTACCGGGAGAGACCCAGTACTTC
CDR3: CASSLSGGLPGETQYF